This entry is about one T cell receptor beta chain. The entry originates in a study of T cell changes during pregnancy in multiple sclerosis. The V segment lost 5 bases and the J segment 2 bases; nucleotides outside the gene matches: 3. CDR1 is MNHEY and CDR2 is SVGAGI in the germline V gene. This CDR3 has 15 residues. Produced via immunoSEQ multiplex PCR; TCRdb's table is partial and in-frame only. The table has about 58,000 clones, about 90% seen once. The rearrangement uses TRBV6-5 and TRBJ1-3; 10 bases are a match to TRBD1. The clonotype was recovered from a female donor in good health, enrolled as a control in a pregnancy study. Here the sequenced sample was CD4+ T cells from peripheral blood mononuclear cells, taken after pregnancy. CDR3 amino acids: CASSPGTGAGNTIYF. The CDR3 DNA sequence: TGTGCCAGCAGTCCCGGGACAGGGGCTGGAAACACCATATATTTT.